Shown below are 31 T cell receptor beta chains from a single sample sequenced in a study of beta chain features in type 1 diabetes. Study-level results: TCRB CDR3 length was moderately but significantly reduced in all four CD4+ subsets of Type 1 diabetes patients.

The antigens these receptors bind are not known. Sequencing targeted expressed TCRB transcripts, as all isolated RNA had been reverse transcribed. The data were produced by immunoSEQ multiplex PCR, yet TCRdb's version contains in-frame clones alone and is incomplete. Of 500,000 to 650,000 clones detected, 9.5% to 15% appear once; the ten largest clones hold more than 0.1%. Sequencing was performed on naive CD4+ T cells from blood. The source is a man aged 30 to 39 with type 1 diabetes.

This clone was counted a few times. V is TRBV20-1 and J is TRBJ2-3, with D possibly TRBD2 on 6 matching bases. CDR3 length: 11 amino acids. Germline CDR1 and CDR2: DFQATT and SNEGSKA (reference sequence). Trimming cost V 4 bases and J 11 bases, with 13 bases left between them. For the CDR3, the DNA is TGCAGTGCTAAACCCACGCGGGAGCAGTATTTT. Amino acid sequence: CSAKPTREQYF.

J is TRBJ2-7 and V is TRBV9; 8 bases are shared with TRBD2. Germline V gene sequence: CDR1 SGDLS, CDR2 YYNGEE. Trimming took 0 bases from V and 2 from J; bases not matched to a gene: 4. This CDR3 region has 15 residues. CDR3 coding DNA: TGTGCCAGCAGCGTAGCAGCGGGGGAAACCTACGAGCAGTACTTC. It specifies CASSVAAGETYEQYF.

This clone has more than one count but fewer than ten. V usage is TRBV10-3 and J usage is TRBJ1-5, with 8 bases matching TRBD1. The CDR3 runs 15 residues. V lost 6 bases and J lost 5; bases outside the gene matches: 9. The germline V gene has CDR1 ENHRY and CDR2 SYGVKD. CDR3 coding DNA: TGTGCCATCAGCAAGACAGGGGTGGGGGATCAGCCCCAGCATTTT. Amino acids: CAISKTGVGDQPQHF.

V usage is TRBV11-2 and J usage is TRBJ2-7; 11 bases fit TRBD2. The CDR3 loop spans 15 amino acids. CDR1 and CDR2 from the germline V gene are SGHAT and FQNNGV. V trimming: 3 bases; J trimming: 1 base; junction bases outside the gene matches: 2. The CDR3 DNA sequence: TGTGCCAGCAGCTTGACTAGCGGGGTGTCCTACGAGCAGTACTTC. Encoded protein: CASSLTSGVSYEQYF.

The chain uses TRBV29-1 and TRBJ2-5; D gene uncertain. Near its end, the DNA agrees better with TRBJ2-7, so the J call may be wrong. The CDR3 contains 13 residues. The germline gives CDR1 SQVTM, CDR2 ANQGSEA. The CDR3 sequence is CSAGDRLSYEQYF. CDR3 nucleotide sequence: TGCAGCGCCGGCGACCGACTTTCCTACGAGCAGTACTTC.

The V and J genes are TRBV25-1 and TRBJ2-1; D unresolved. CDR3 length: 12 amino acids. The ends were cut back, 2 bases at V and 6 bases at J, with 5 bases in the middle. Germline V gene lookup returns CDR1 MGHDK and CDR2 SYGVNS. The CDR3 protein is CASSEAPNEQFF. CDR3 sequence (DNA): TGTGCCAGCAGTGAAGCGCCCAATGAGCAGTTCTTC.

This chain connects TRBV2 to TRBJ2-7; D uncertain. V shed 5 bases and J shed 5 bases, with 7 bases lying between them. This CDR3 spans 11 amino acids. Germline assignment: CDR1 SNHLY and CDR2 FYNNEI. The CDR3 DNA reads as TGTGCCAGCAGTACTGCCGACGAGCAGTACTTC. As protein: CASSTADEQYF.

The rearrangement links TRBV9 to TRBJ2-2; the D gene is possibly TRBD1 (6 bases). Trimming removed 2 bases at V and 3 bases at J, with 11 bases between. Germline V gives CDR1 SGDLS, CDR2 YYNGEE. This CDR3 has 15 amino acids. CDR3 amino acids: CASSVGTTDTGELFF. In nucleotides, the CDR3 is TGTGCCAGCAGCGTTGGGACAACGGACACCGGGGAGCTGTTTTTT.

This clone was counted only a few times. The V call is TRBV7-9, the J call TRBJ1-1; D is perhaps TRBD1 (5 bases). This CDR3 comprises 13 residues. Germline CDR1 and CDR2: SEHNR and FQNEAQ (reference sequence). Trimming stripped 5 bases from V and 2 bases from J, with 9 bases between. The DNA for the CDR3 is TGTGCCAGCAGCGCGGGGACCAACACTGAAGCTTTCTTT. This encodes CASSAGTNTEAFF.

This clone appeared a few times. The rearrangement joins TRBV4-3 to TRBJ1-2; no firm D call. CDR3 length: 13 amino acids. The germline gives CDR1 LGHNA, CDR2 YSLEER. Trimming cost V 1 base and J 6 bases, with 9 bases left between them. The CDR3 DNA reads TGCGCCAGCAGCCAAGCGTTGAGGGATGGCTACACCTTC. Its translation is CASSQALRDGYTF.

The chain uses TRBV9 and TRBJ2-5; 10 bases fit TRBD1. TRBJ2-7 explains the end of the DNA better; the J call may be wrong. From germline, CDR1 is SGDLS and CDR2 YYNGEE. The CDR3 has 14 amino acids. The DNA of the CDR3 is TGTGCCAGCAGCGTAGCAGGGACAGGGGACGAGCAGTACTTC. Translation: CASSVAGTGDEQYF.

As to this clone: In the same sample, other DNA sequences code for this CDR3. J is TRBJ2-7 and V is TRBV18, with TRBD1 matching 10 bases. V dropped 2 bases and J dropped 1; count of bases not matched to a gene: 2. In germline, CDR1 is KGHSH, CDR2 LQKENI. The CDR3 has 15 amino acids. This CDR3 reads CASSPRGQGSYEQYF. CDR3 bases: TGTGCCAGCTCACCAAGGGGACAGGGGTCCTACGAGCAGTACTTC.

This clone appeared a few times. V is TRBV5-4 and J is TRBJ2-2; 7 bases fit TRBD1. In germline, CDR1 is SGHNT, CDR2 YYREEE (reference sequence). This CDR3 has 15 residues. With V trimmed by 2 bases and J by 4 bases, 5 bases remained unmatched. The CDR3 DNA reads TGTGCCAGCAGCTTAGACAGGGTCGGCACCGGGGAGCTGTTTTTT. Residues: CASSLDRVGTGELFF.

A few counts support this clone. The genes are TRBV30 and TRBJ1-5; D might be TRBD1 (6 bases). The CDR3 contains 15 residues. Germline CDR1 and CDR2: GTSNPN and SVGIG (reference sequence). V was clipped by 3 bases and J by 0 bases, with 12 bases between them. The CDR3 region has the DNA TGTGCCTGGAGCGCCGACAGGTTTAGCAATCAGCCCCAGCATTTT. It encodes CAWSADRFSNQPQHF. Variable domain in full (rest from reference TRBV30 and TRBJ1-5): SQTIHQWPATLVQPVGSPLSLECTVEGTSNPNLYWYRQAAGRGLQLLFYSVGIGQISSEVPQNLSASRPQDRQFILSSKKLLLSDSGFYLCAWSADRFSNQPQHFGDGTRLSIL.

The rearrangement links TRBV30 to TRBJ2-5, with D possibly matching TRBD2 (7 bases). CDR3 length: 13 residues. Germline assignment: CDR1 GTSNPN and CDR2 SVGIG (reference sequence). The ends were cut back, 2 bases at V and 7 bases at J, with 14 bases in the middle. Here the CDR3 DNA reads TGTGCCTGGAGTAACGGGGGGCATGGGACCCAGTACTTC. Protein: CAWSNGGHGTQYF.

A few counts support this clone. V is TRBV6-6 and J is TRBJ2-1, with a tentative D call TRBD1 (5 bases). The CDR3 totals 15 residues. Germline V lookup: CDR1 MNHNY, CDR2 SVGAGI (reference sequence). V shed 4 bases and J shed 3 bases, with 13 bases lying between them. The CDR3 here is CASSSPSDIYNEQFF. Written as DNA, the CDR3 is TGTGCCAGCAGTTCCCCCTCGGACATCTACAATGAGCAGTTCTTC.

This clone occurred a few times. The chain couples TRBV4-2 to TRBJ1-6, with 12 nucleotides matching TRBD1. The ends lost 1 base at V and 6 bases at J; junction bases unmatched: 10. The CDR3 runs to 19 residues. Germline loops: CDR1 LGHNA, CDR2 YNFKEQ. Here the CDR3 DNA reads TGTGCCAGCAGCCAAGGGACCCGGGACAGGGGGCCATTTAATTCACCCCTCCACTTT. It encodes CASSQGTRDRGPFNSPLHF.

This chain joins TRBV7-9 and TRBJ1-1; 7 bases map to TRBD1. The CDR3 extends over 14 amino acids. Germline CDR1 reads SEHNR; CDR2 reads FQNEAQ (reference sequence). V lost 5 bases, J lost 1 base, and 4 bases stayed unmatched. The CDR3 protein is CASSPGQANTEAFF. CDR3 in DNA: TGTGCCAGCAGCCCTGGACAGGCGAACACTGAAGCTTTCTTT.

V and J are TRBV5-1 and TRBJ2-7; possible D gene TRBD1, 6 bases. Germline lookup yields CDR1 SGHRS and CDR2 YFSETQ. This CDR3 comprises 14 residues. V lost 4 bases and J 6 bases, leaving 17 bases between the germline ends. This CDR3 reads CASSLGQGIGEQYF. Written as DNA, the CDR3 is TGCGCCAGCAGCCTCGGGCAGGGGATCGGCGAGCAGTACTTC.

The chain joins TRBV6-5 to TRBJ1-1, with D possibly matching TRBD1 (5 bases). The CDR3 spans 15 residues. V was clipped by 6 bases and J by 2 bases, with 16 bases between them. The germline gives CDR1 MNHEY, CDR2 SVGAGI. CDR3 in DNA: TGTGCCAGCAGAACTTCCCCCGGGACTAACACTGAAGCTTTCTTT. Protein product: CASRTSPGTNTEAFF.

This chain joins TRBV29-1 and TRBJ1-1; TRBD1 is a possible D gene (6 bases). The germline V and J ends were trimmed by 3 bases and 3 bases, with 8 bases remaining between them. Germline assignment: CDR1 SQVTM and CDR2 ANQGSEA. CDR3 size: 12 residues. The CDR3 region is CSVDGGDTEAFF. For the CDR3, the DNA is TGCAGCGTTGATGGGGGCGACACTGAAGCTTTCTTT.

The table lists this clone with a few counts. The chain uses TRBV14 and TRBJ1-4; D is perhaps TRBD1 (5 bases). Germline V gene lookup returns CDR1 SGHDN and CDR2 FVKESK. This CDR3 has 15 amino acids. Trimming cost V 4 bases and J 8 bases, with 17 bases left between them. Written as DNA, the CDR3 is TGTGCCAGCAGCCGATCCGGGACCCGCGGGGAAAAACTGTTTTTT. This sequence encodes CASSRSGTRGEKLFF. The whole variable domain, remainder taken from reference TRBV14 and TRBJ1-4, is EAGVTQFPSHSVIEKGQTVTLRCDPISGHDNLYWYRRVMGKEIKFLLHFVKESKQDESGMPNNRFLAERTGGTYSTLKVQPAELEDSGVYFCASSRSGTRGEKLFFGSGTQLSVL.

This clone was counted only a few times. V and J are TRBV7-9 and TRBJ2-7; D may correspond to TRBD1 or TRBD2 (5 bases each). V was pared by 3 bases and J by 0 bases, with 12 bases between. The V gene's germline CDR1 is SEHNR and CDR2 FQNEAQ (reference sequence). The CDR3 loop spans 15 amino acids. The CDR3 loop reads CASSFGTVSSYEQYF. The CDR3, as DNA: TGTGCCAGCAGCTTTGGGACCGTGAGCTCCTACGAGCAGTACTTC.

This chain joins TRBV11-2 and TRBJ2-1; D remains unclear. The V end was cut by 1 base, the J end by 6 bases, with 16 bases between. The CDR3 has 16 residues. The germline V gene has CDR1 SGHAT and CDR2 FQNNGV. CDR3 protein: CASSLGVGSVPNEQFF. The DNA for the CDR3 is TGTGCCAGCAGCTTAGGGGTAGGGTCAGTCCCCAATGAGCAGTTCTTC.

This clone came up a few times. This chain joins TRBV4-3 and TRBJ2-4; D is uncertain. Germline CDR1 is LGHNA and CDR2 is YSLEER. This CDR3 is built from 15 residues. V lost 0 bases and J 0 bases, leaving 6 bases between the germline ends. The CDR3 DNA sequence: TGCGCCAGCAGCCAAGAAGCCATAGCCAAAAACATTCAGTACTTC. Residues: CASSQEAIAKNIQYF.

This clone has more than one count but fewer than ten. The chain joins TRBV18 to TRBJ1-5; D may be TRBD1 (6 bases). CDR1 is KGHSH, CDR2 LQKENI, per germline. The CDR3 contains 16 residues. Between the trimmed V and J ends, which lost 3 bases and 7 bases, there was a span of 19 bases. In DNA form, the CDR3 reads TGTGCCAGCTCACCCGGACAGCCGTTCCTAGGCCAGCCCCAGCATTTT. Its translation is CASSPGQPFLGQPQHF. The whole variable domain, filled in from reference TRBV18 and TRBJ1-5, reads NAGVMQNPRHLVRRRGQEARLRCSPMKGHSHVYWYRQLPEEGLKFMVYLQKENIIDESGMPKERFSAEFPKEGPSILRIQQVVRGDSAAYFCASSPGQPFLGQPQHFGDGTRLSIL.

This clone was seen a handful of times. The chain carries TRBV7-2 and TRBJ2-3; TRBD2 is a possible D gene (6 bases). The CDR3 runs 16 residues. The germline V and J ends were trimmed by 5 bases and 0 bases, with 15 bases remaining between them. Germline V gene data show CDR1 as SGHTA and CDR2 as FQGNSA. CDR3 DNA: TGTGCCAGCAGCCAGATGGGGGGTTTGAGCACAGATACGCAGTATTTT. Translation: CASSQMGGLSTDTQYF.

This clone has only a few counts. In DNA, the CDR3 is TGTGCCAGCAGCCACCCGAGCTCAGATACGCAGTATTTT. Its protein is CASSHPSSDTQYF. This chain links TRBV4-2 with TRBJ2-3; D call uncertain. The V gene's germline CDR1 is LGHNA and CDR2 YNFKEQ. V shed 3 bases and J shed 4 bases, with 8 bases lying between them. This CDR3 comprises 13 residues.

The CDR3 spells CATKIGTGRFHGYTF. DNA of the CDR3: TGTGCCACCAAGATTGGGACAGGGCGCTTCCATGGCTACACCTTC. The chain has TRBV2 and TRBJ1-2; TRBD1 agrees at 9 bases. With V trimmed by 10 bases and J by 6 bases, 15 bases remained unmatched. The CDR3 runs 15 residues. Germline V gives CDR1 SNHLY, CDR2 FYNNEI.

This clone was counted only a few times. This sequence joins TRBV29-1 and TRBJ1-1; D is possibly TRBD1 (5 bases). CDR3 length equals 17 residues. CDR1 is SQVTM, CDR2 ANQGSEA, per germline. V gave up 3 bases and J gave up 4 bases, with 24 bases separating them. CDR3 DNA: TGCAGCGTTGAGTTTTTGGGCAGGGAAAGTCGGAGCACTGAAGCTTTCTTT. This gives the protein CSVEFLGRESRSTEAFF.

The CDR3 nucleotides are TGCGCCAGCAGTCCACAGGGACGCACCGGGGAGCTGTTTTTT. Protein: CASSPQGRTGELFF. The genes are TRBV5-1 and TRBJ2-2; D possibly corresponds to TRBD1 (6 bases). From germline, CDR1 is SGHRS and CDR2 YFSETQ. With 5 bases removed from V and 4 bases from J, the gap between germline ends came to 12 bases. This CDR3 is 14 amino acids long.